This TCR beta chain was observed in a study of siplizumab effects on memory and regulatory T cells. Study findings and constraints: Alloreactive CD4+ clones that could be mapped were on average about 70% Treg-derived with siplizumab, against approximately 30% in controls. Siplizumab significantly decreased alloreactive sequences from unstimulated CD4+ memory cells.

Notes on this clone: The antigen remains undetermined.

The CDR3 covers 16 residues. V shed 6 bases and J 7 bases; nucleotides not matched to a gene: 17. CDR1 is LNHDA and CDR2 is SQIVND in the germline V gene (reference sequence). For every sample, some 10^5 TCR templates were assayed. Produced via immunoSEQ multiplex PCR; TCRdb's table is partial and in-frame only. The repertoire consists of approximately 100,000 clones, with about 91% occurring once and the leading ten covering around 0.73%. This clonotype was sampled from a human donor in good health. Sequenced sample: Tregs sorted from blood. The rearrangement joins TRBV19 to TRBJ2-7; 8 bases are shared with TRBD2. In DNA, the CDR3 is TGTGCCAGTAGCCGCATTGGTAGCGGGGACCTCGCTGAGCAGTACTTC. Amino acid sequence: CASSRIGSGDLAEQYF.